This entry features one T cell receptor beta chain sequence. Trimming left V 6 bases short and J 4 bases short, with 12 bases between. CDR3 size: 13 residues. These data originate in a study of blood T cell repertoires in COVID-19. Study information: The analysed material was cDNA or gDNA that came from T cells, B-cell-depleted T cells, or PBMCs.

Profiled with immunoSEQ multiplex PCR; TCRdb holds only in-frame clones, not every one. The profile shows 260,000 or so clones, under 90% of them singletons. This receptor was identified in a man between 18 and 35 years old who had recovered from COVID-19. This chain joins TRBV12-3 or TRBV12-4 and TRBJ1-2, with a weak D call TRBD1 (5 bases). The specimen was PBMCs or T cells enriched from blood (not recorded which). CDR3 sequence (DNA): TGTGCCAGCAGCGCGGGACGGACCTATGGCTACACCTTC. It encodes CASSAGRTYGYTF.